Sequencing of this TCR beta chain was carried out in a study of cytomegalovirus exposure and HLA in healthy donors. Study results and limitations: In a later analysis, most CMV-associated TCR beta chains appeared HLA-restricted.

It was with 60 Vbeta and 13 Jbeta primers that the PCR ran. Libraries were prepared by immunoSEQ multiplex PCR; TCRdb keeps only in-frame clonotypes and omits some of them. This sample has under 200,000 clones, with 80% to 90% found just once. As concerns this clone: Its antigen is currently unknown.

Germline CDR1 is MNHNS and CDR2 is SASEGT. This CDR3 is 14 amino acids long. J gave up 5 bases and V 6 bases, and 7 bases lay outside the gene matches. This receptor was identified in a woman between 18 and 30 years old in good health and CMV-seronegative. This rearrangement joins TRBV6-1 to TRBJ1-5; TRBD1 agrees at 7 bases. The sample taken for sequencing was PBMCs. CDR3 bases: TGTGCCAGCAGCGGTGACAGGGATCATCAGCCCCAGCATTTT. It specifies CASSGDRDHQPQHF.